This T cell receptor (beta chain) was captured by sequencing in a study of regulatory T cells in long-lasting Graves disease. This clonotype was observed a handful of times. Time point given: newly diagnosed GD, antithyroid drugs for less than 3 months. The authors made the TCR library using RNA they extracted from PBMCs. To make TCR beta libraries, researchers used iRepertoire HTBI primers and Arm-PCR of CDR3 regions. Each CDR3 protein is one row after TCRdb ran MiXCR on the multiplex PCR reads. Of some 460,000 distinct CDR3 sequences detected, 15% to 20% appear once; the ten largest clones hold 9.5% to 15%. The sample also formed part of further work on T cells in Graves' hyperthyroidism and ophthalmopathy. That paper adds: Blood samples included most of the expanded thyroid clonotypes exceeding 0.001.

Sequenced material: peripheral blood mononuclear cells (PBMCs), taken at new diagnosis, from a patient treated with antithyroid drugs. This receptor was obtained from a man aged 35-49 years with Graves disease.

The CDR3 is CASSRSGTGHYEQYF. The DNA for the CDR3 is TGTGCCAGCAGCCGCTCCGGGACAGGACACTACGAGCAGTACTTC. The chain couples TRBV28 to TRBJ2-7; 8 nucleotides agree with TRBD1. The V gene end was trimmed by 6 bases and the J gene end by 3 bases; junction bases not matched to a gene: 10. Germline V gene data show CDR1 as MDHEN and CDR2 as SYDVKM. There are 15 residues in the CDR3.